Listed below are T cell receptor beta chains from one sample, sequenced in a study of persistence of HIV-infected CD4 T cells. Libraries were prepared by immunoSEQ multiplex PCR; TCRdb keeps only in-frame clonotypes and omits some of them. The repertoire holds over 40,000 clones, with 75% to 80% as singletons. The antigens these receptors bind are not known. Sequenced here: CD4+ T cells sorted from PBMCs after approximately 18-hour stimulation, sampled from a patient who received antiretroviral therapy. These receptors were collected from an adult man with HIV who was CMV-seropositive. CDR3s include the opening cysteine and the closing phenylalanine or tryptophan. The D gene is left open where the match is weak. The size field is filled for only some rows; it gives once, few, many or a size class.

once | TRBJ2-3 | TRBV19 | 11 | NA | TGTGCCAGTAGTGACAGAGATACGCAGTATTTT | CASSDRDTQYF
few | TRBJ1-5 | TRBV6-4 | 14 | NA | TGTGCCAGCAGCCGGGAGGTGGGCAATCAGCCCCAGCATTTT | CASSREVGNQPQHF
NA | TRBJ1-1 | TRBV12-2 | 18 | NA | TGTGCAAGTCGCTTAGGTCGGGACAGGGAGCGCTGGGACACTGAAGCTTTCTTT | CASRLGRDRERWDTEAFF
NA | TRBJ1-6 | TRBV5-6 | 18 | TRBD1 | TGTGCCAGCAGCTCGTTGTATCGGTTGGGGACAGGGAATTCACCCCTCCACTTT | CASSSLYRLGTGNSPLHF
NA | TRBJ2-6 | TRBV19 | 15 | NA | TGTGCCAGTAGTCCAGGGAGCTCTGGGGCCAACGTCCTGACTTTC | CASSPGSSGANVLTF
medium-sized | TRBJ2-1 | TRBV15 | 15 | NA | TGTGCCACCAGCGGGTGGCTTGCGGGAACCGGTGAGCAGTTCTTC | CATSGWLAGTGEQFF
NA | TRBJ1-1 | TRBV2 | 13 | NA | TGTGCCAGCATAGCAGGGACCAACACTGAAGCTTTCTTT | CASIAGTNTEAFF
NA | TRBJ1-1 | TRBV4-2 | 16 | TRBD1 | TGTGCCAGCAGTCTCGGGACAGGGGGCGTAAACACTGAAGCTTTCTTT | CASSLGTGGVNTEAFF
NA | TRBJ1-5 | TRBV7-2 | 16 | TRBD1 | TGTGCCAGCAGCCGGGGACAGGTCGGTTGGAATCAGCCCCAGCATTTT | CASSRGQVGWNQPQHF
NA | TRBJ2-5 | TRBV2 | 10 | NA | TGTGCCAGCAGTGAAGAGACCCAGTACTTC | CASSEETQYF
NA | TRBJ2-1 | TRBV5-1 | 15 | TRBD2 | TGCGCCAGCAGCCCCGCTAGCGGGAGGGGGAATGAGCAGTTCTTC | CASSPASGRGNEQFF
NA | TRBJ2-1 | TRBV3-1/TRBV3-2 | 15 | NA | TGTGCCAGCAGCCGGATTGGCGGACTCTACAATGAGCAGTTCTTC | CASSRIGGLYNEQFF
NA | TRBJ1-1 | TRBV6-1 | 16 | TRBD1 | TGTGCCAGCAGTGTACGCCCGGGACAGGTGAACACTGAAGCTTTCTTT | CASSVRPGQVNTEAFF
NA | TRBJ2-7 | TRBV5-1 | 14 | TRBD1 | TGCGCCAGCAGCTTGGGGACAGGGGGCTACGAGCAGTACTTC | CASSLGTGGYEQYF
NA | TRBJ2-2 | TRBV29-1 | 10 | NA | TGCAGCGCTCTGGATGGGGAGCTGTTTTTT | CSALDGELFF
NA | TRBJ1-5 | TRBV28 | 14 | TRBD1 | TGTGCCACCATTGGGGGGACAGGGTTACAGCCCCAGCATTTT | CATIGGTGLQPQHF
few | TRBJ2-6 | TRBV10-3 | 17 | TRBD1 | TGTGCCATCAGTGAGTCGACAGGGGGAACTGGGGCCAACGTCCTGACTTTC | CAISESTGGTGANVLTF
NA | TRBJ2-5 | TRBV5-4 | 13 | NA | TGTGCCAGCAGTCGCGGTCCCTCCGAGACCCAGTACTTC | CASSRGPSETQYF
NA | TRBJ1-6 | TRBV14 | 15 | TRBD1 | TGTGCCAGCAGCCCACACGGGACAGTTAATTCACCCCTCCACTTT | CASSPHGTVNSPLHF
NA | TRBJ1-5 | TRBV30 | 12 | TRBD1 | TGTGCCTGGGGGACAGTGAATCAGCCCCAGCATTTT | CAWGTVNQPQHF
NA | TRBJ2-1 | TRBV3-1/TRBV3-2 | 16 | NA | TGTGCCAGCAGCCAAGATAGGAGAGGAGCGAGCTACGAGCAGTTCTTC | CASSQDRRGASYEQFF
NA | TRBJ1-4 | TRBV3-1/TRBV3-2 | 15 | NA | TGTGCCAGCAGCCAAGATATGCAGTTAAGGGAAAAACTGTTTTTT | CASSQDMQLREKLFF
NA | TRBJ2-3 | TRBV30 | 11 | NA | TGTGCCTGGAGTGTACGGCAGTATAAGTATTTT | CAWSVRQYKYF
NA | TRBJ1-4 | TRBV5-6 | 14 | NA | TGTGCCAGCAGCCGGGGGACTGGCGGGTGGAAACTGTTTTTT | CASSRGTGGWKLFF
NA | TRBJ1-1 | TRBV25-1 | 13 | NA | TGTGCCAGCAGTGGGAACGGGTTCACTGAAGCTTTCTTT | CASSGNGFTEAFF
NA | TRBJ1-5 | TRBV28 | 15 | NA | TGTGCCAGCAGGCCCAGAGTGGGCGCGAATCAGCCCCAGCATTTT | CASRPRVGANQPQHF
few | TRBJ2-1 | TRBV19 | 11 | NA | TGTGCCAGCCGACTCGTAAATGAGCAGTTCTTC | CASRLVNEQFF
once | TRBJ2-7 | TRBV5-1 | 14 | NA | TGCGCCAGCAGTGATCTAGCGCACGCCTACGAGCAGTACTTC | CASSDLAHAYEQYF
NA | TRBJ1-3 | TRBV19 | 15 | NA | TGTGCCAGTAGTATAGATTTCTCTCGAGGAAACACCATATATTTT | CASSIDFSRGNTIYF
NA | TRBJ2-1 | TRBV30 | 14 | NA | TGTGCCTGGATCCAGGACTCCTCCTACAATGAGCAGTTCTTC | CAWIQDSSYNEQFF
NA | TRBJ2-1 | TRBV5-6 | 16 | NA | TGTGCCAGCAGCTTCAAAGCACAGGCAACCTACAATGAGCAGTTCTTC | CASSFKAQATYNEQFF
NA | TRBJ1-2 | TRBV7-2 | 14 | NA | TGTGCCAGCAGCCTAACGGCGGGGGCTCCTGGCTACACCTTC | CASSLTAGAPGYTF
NA | TRBJ2-3 | TRBV4-1 | 17 | TRBD2 | TGCGCCAGCAGCCAATTGTATAGCGGGGACAACTCTCGGACGCAGTATTTT | CASSQLYSGDNSRTQYF
NA | TRBJ1-3 | TRBV18 | 16 | TRBD1 | TGTGCCAGCTCACCAGGGACAGCGAGCTCTGGAAACACCATATATTTT | CASSPGTASSGNTIYF
NA | TRBJ2-5 | TRBV10-2 | 11 | NA | TGCGCCAGCAGTATCCAAGAGACCCAGTACTTC | CASSIQETQYF
NA | TRBJ1-1 | TRBV5-1 | 14 | NA | TGCGCCAGCAGCTTCGGTTGGCGGGACACTGAAGCTTTCTTT | CASSFGWRDTEAFF
NA | TRBJ2-1 | TRBV6-2/TRBV6-3 | 16 | TRBD2 | TGTGCCAGCAGTTCCCGAGGTCCGGGGGGATACAATGAGCAGTTCTTC | CASSSRGPGGYNEQFF
NA | TRBJ2-7 | TRBV5-1 | 15 | TRBD2 | TGCGCCAGCTCTGGAGTAGCGGGAGGGTCCGACGAGCAGTACTTC | CASSGVAGGSDEQYF
NA | TRBJ1-3 | TRBV18 | 16 | TRBD1 | TGTGCCAGCTCACCTACAGGGGGCAGTACTGGAAACACCATATATTTT | CASSPTGGSTGNTIYF
NA | TRBJ1-5 | TRBV19 | 17 | TRBD1 | TGTGCCAGTTCCGGACAGGGAGTTAGGTATAGCAATCAGCCCCAGCATTTT | CASSGQGVRYSNQPQHF
once | TRBJ2-1 | TRBV6-5 | 15 | TRBD2 | TGTGCCAGCAACCCAAACGGAGCGGGGACCAATGAGCAGTTCTTC | CASNPNGAGTNEQFF
NA | TRBJ2-5 | TRBV2 | 14 | NA | TGTGCCAGCAGTGTCAGGGCAGTGGGGGAGACCCAGTACTTC | CASSVRAVGETQYF
few | TRBJ1-2 | TRBV10-3 | 14 | NA | TGTGCCATCAGTGGGGGGGGCTCCGACTATGGCTACACCTTC | CAISGGGSDYGYTF
NA | TRBJ1-1 | TRBV6-5 | 13 | NA | TGTGCCAGCAGACCTCCAGGTAACACTGAAGCTTTCTTT | CASRPPGNTEAFF
NA | TRBJ1-3 | TRBV10-3 | 14 | NA | TGTGCCATCGGGGCCAGGGACTCTGGAAACACCATATATTTT | CAIGARDSGNTIYF
few | TRBJ1-5 | TRBV6-5 | 15 | NA | TGTGCCAGCAGTTACTCTAGGACACAAAATCAGCCCCAGCATTTT | CASSYSRTQNQPQHF
NA | TRBJ2-1 | TRBV29-1 | 15 | TRBD2 | TGCAGCGTTGAGGCTAGCGGGGCAGCCTACAATGAGCAGTTCTTC | CSVEASGAAYNEQFF
NA | TRBJ2-2 | TRBV5-1 | 16 | NA | TGCGCCAGCAGCTTGGTACAGGTCGGGAACACCGGGGAGCTGTTTTTT | CASSLVQVGNTGELFF
NA | TRBJ1-3 | TRBV5-1 | 14 | NA | TGCGCCAGCAGCACGGGCCATTCTGGAAACACCATATATTTT | CASSTGHSGNTIYF
NA | TRBJ2-2 | TRBV7-3 | 17 | TRBD2 | TGTGCCAGCAGCCCAAATAAGGGCGGGGGGTTAACCGGGGAGCTGTTTTTT | CASSPNKGGGLTGELFF
once | TRBJ2-2 | TRBV5-5 | 15 | NA | TGTGCCAGCAGCTTGTCGTCGGTGGTAACCGGGGAGCTGTTTTTT | CASSLSSVVTGELFF
once | TRBJ1-2 | TRBV2 | 15 | TRBD1 | TGTGCCAGCAGTAGCGACAGGGTTATTTCCTATGGCTACACCTTC | CASSSDRVISYGYTF
NA | TRBJ1-4 | TRBV6-5 | 15 | TRBD1 | TGTGCCAGCAGGCCACAGGGGTTTAGTGGGGAAAAACTGTTTTTT | CASRPQGFSGEKLFF